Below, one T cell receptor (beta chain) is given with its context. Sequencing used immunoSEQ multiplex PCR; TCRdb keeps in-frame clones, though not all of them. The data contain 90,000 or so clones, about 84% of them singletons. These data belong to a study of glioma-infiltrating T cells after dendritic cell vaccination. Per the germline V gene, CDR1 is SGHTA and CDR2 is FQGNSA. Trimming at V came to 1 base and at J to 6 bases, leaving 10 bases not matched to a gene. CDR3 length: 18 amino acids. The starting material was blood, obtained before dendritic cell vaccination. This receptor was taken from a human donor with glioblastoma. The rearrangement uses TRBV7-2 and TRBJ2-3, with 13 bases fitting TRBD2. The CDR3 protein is CASSLGLLAGGPLDTQYF. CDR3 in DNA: TGTGCCAGCAGCTTAGGGCTACTAGCGGGGGGGCCATTGGATACGCAGTATTTT. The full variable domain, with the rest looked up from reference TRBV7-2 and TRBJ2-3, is GAGVSQSPSNKVTEKGKDVELRCDPISGHTALYWYRQSLGQGLEFLIYFQGNSAPDKSGLPSDRFSAERTGGSVSTLTIQRTQQEDSAVYLCASSLGLLAGGPLDTQYFGPGTRLTVL.